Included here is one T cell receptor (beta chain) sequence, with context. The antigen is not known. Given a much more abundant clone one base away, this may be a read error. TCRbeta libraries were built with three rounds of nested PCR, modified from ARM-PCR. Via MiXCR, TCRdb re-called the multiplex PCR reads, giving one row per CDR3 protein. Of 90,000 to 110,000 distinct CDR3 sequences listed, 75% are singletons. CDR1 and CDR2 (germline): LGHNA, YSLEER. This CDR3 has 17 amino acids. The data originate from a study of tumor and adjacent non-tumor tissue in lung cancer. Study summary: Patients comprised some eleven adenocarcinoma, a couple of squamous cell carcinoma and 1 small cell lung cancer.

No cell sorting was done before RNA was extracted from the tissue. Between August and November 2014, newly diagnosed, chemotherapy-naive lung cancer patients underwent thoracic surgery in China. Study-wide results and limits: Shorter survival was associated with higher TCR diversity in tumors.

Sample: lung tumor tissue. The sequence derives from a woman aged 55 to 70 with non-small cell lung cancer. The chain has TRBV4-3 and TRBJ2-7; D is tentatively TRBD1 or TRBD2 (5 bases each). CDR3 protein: CSSSPSREGFGLYEQYF. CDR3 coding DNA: TGCTCCAGCAGCCCCTCCCGAGAGGGGTTTGGTCTCTACGAGCAGTACTTC.